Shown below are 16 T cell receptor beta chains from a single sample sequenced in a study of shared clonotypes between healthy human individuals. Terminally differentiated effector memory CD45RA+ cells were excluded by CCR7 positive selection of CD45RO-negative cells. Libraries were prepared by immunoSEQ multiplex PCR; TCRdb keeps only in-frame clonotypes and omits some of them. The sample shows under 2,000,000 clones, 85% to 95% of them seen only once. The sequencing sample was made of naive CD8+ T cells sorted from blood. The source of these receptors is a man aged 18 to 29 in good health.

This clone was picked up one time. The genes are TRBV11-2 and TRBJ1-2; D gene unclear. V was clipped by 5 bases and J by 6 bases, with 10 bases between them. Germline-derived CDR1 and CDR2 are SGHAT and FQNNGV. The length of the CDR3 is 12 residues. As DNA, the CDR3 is TGTGCCAGCAGCCCCATCCCGGATGGCTACACCTTC. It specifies CASSPIPDGYTF.

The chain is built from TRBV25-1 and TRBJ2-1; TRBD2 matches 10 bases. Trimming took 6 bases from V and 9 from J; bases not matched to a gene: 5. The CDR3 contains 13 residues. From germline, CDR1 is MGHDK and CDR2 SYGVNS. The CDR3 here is CASSFGLAAEQFF. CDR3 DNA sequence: TGTGCCAGCAGCTTTGGACTAGCGGCTGAGCAGTTCTTC.

The CDR3 loop is CASGDLQPQHF. CDR3 sequence (DNA): TGTGCTAGTGGGGATCTTCAGCCCCAGCATTTT. The chain employs TRBV12-5 and TRBJ1-5; D is unclear. Germline CDR1 is LGHNT and CDR2 is FRNRAP. The CDR3 totals 11 residues. Trimming removed 6 bases at V and 6 bases at J, with 6 bases between.

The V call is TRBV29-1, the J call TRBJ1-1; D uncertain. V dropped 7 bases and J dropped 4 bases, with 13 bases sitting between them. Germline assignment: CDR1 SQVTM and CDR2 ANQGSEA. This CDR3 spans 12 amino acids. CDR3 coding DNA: TGCAGCGACACCATAACTGGCACTGAAGCTTTCTTT. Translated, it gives CSDTITGTEAFF.

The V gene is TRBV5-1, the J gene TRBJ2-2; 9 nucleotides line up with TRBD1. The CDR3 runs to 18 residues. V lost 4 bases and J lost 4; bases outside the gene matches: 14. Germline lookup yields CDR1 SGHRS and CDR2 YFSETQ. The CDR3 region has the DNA TGCGCCAGCAGCCCTGAACCCGGGACAGGGACCGCCACCGGGGAGCTGTTTTTT. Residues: CASSPEPGTGTATGELFF.

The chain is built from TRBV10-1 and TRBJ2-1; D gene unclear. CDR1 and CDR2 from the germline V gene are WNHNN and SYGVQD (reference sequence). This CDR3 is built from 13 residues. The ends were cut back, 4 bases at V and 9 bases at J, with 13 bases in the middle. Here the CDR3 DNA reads TGCGCCAGCAGTGTAGACCCGATAGGTGAGCAGTTCTTC. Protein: CASSVDPIGEQFF.

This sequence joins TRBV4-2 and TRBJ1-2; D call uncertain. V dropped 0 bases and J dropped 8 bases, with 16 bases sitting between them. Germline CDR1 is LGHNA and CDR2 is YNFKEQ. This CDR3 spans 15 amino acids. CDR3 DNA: TGTGCCAGCAGCCAAGACGCGGGCGCTTTGGTGGGCTACACCTTC. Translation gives CASSQDAGALVGYTF.

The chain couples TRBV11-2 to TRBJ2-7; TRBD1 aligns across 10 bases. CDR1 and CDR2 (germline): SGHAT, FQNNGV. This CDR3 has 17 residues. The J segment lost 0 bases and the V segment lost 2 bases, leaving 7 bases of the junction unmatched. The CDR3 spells CASSLRDRGRSSYEQYF. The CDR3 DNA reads TGTGCCAGCAGCTTAAGGGACAGGGGACGGAGCTCCTACGAGCAGTACTTC. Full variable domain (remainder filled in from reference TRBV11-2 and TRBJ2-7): EAGVAQSPRYKIIEKRQSVAFWCNPISGHATLYWYQQILGQGPKLLIQFQNNGVVDDSQLPKDRFSAERLKGVDSTLKIQPAKLEDSAVYLCASSLRDRGRSSYEQYFGPGTRLTVT.

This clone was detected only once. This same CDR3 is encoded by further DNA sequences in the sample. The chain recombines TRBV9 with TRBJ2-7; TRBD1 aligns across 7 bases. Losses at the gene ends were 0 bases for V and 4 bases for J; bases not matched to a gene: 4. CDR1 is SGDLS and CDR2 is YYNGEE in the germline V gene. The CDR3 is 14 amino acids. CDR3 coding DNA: TGTGCCAGCAGCGTAGGACAGGGCCGATACGAGCAGTACTTC. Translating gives CASSVGQGRYEQYF.

CDR3 region: CASSSASSAGELFF. DNA for the CDR3: TGTGCCAGCAGCTCCGCGTCCTCGGCCGGGGAGCTGTTTTTT. The chain is built from TRBV7-3 and TRBJ2-2; the D is unclear. CDR1 and CDR2 from the germline V gene are SGHTA and FQGTGA. V was shortened by 4 bases and J by 6 bases, with 12 bases between the two germline ends. The CDR3 length is 14 residues.

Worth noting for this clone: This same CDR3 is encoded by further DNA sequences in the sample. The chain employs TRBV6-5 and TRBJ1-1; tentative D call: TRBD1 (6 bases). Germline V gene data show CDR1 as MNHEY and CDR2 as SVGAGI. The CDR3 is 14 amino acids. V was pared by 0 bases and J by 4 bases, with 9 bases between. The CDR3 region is CASSYSEGVTEAFF. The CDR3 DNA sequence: TGTGCCAGCAGTTACTCTGAGGGGGTCACTGAAGCTTTCTTT.

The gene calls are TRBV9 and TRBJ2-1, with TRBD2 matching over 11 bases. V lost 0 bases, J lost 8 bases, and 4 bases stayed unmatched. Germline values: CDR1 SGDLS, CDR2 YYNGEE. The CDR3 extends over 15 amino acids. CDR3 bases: TGTGCCAGCAGCGTAGTACTAGCGGGAGAGGATGAGCAGTTCTTC. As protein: CASSVVLAGEDEQFF. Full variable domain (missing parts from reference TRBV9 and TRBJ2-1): DSGVTQTPKHLITATGQRVTLRCSPRSGDLSVYWYQQSLDQGLQFLIQYYNGEERAKGNILERFSAQQFPDLHSELNLSSLELGDSALYFCASSVVLAGEDEQFFGPGTRLTVL.

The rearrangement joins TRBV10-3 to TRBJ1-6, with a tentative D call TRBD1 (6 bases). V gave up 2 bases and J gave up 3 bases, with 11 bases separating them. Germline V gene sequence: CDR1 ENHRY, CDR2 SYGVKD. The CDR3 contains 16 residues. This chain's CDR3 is CAISEGQRLYNSPLHF. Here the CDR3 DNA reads TGTGCCATCAGTGAGGGACAGAGACTCTATAATTCACCCCTCCACTTT.

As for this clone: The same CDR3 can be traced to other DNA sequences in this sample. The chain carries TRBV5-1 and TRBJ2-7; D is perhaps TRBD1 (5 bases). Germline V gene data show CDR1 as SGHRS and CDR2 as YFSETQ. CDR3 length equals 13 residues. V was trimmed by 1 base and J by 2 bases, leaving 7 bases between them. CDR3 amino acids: CASSLRGTYEQYF. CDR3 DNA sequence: TGCGCCAGCAGCTTGAGGGGAACCTACGAGCAGTACTTC.

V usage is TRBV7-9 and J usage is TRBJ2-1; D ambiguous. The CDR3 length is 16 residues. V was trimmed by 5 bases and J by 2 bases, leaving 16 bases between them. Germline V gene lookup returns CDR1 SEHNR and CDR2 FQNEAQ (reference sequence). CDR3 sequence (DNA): TGTGCCAGCAGCCCCCTCTTTATGGCAGCCTACAATGAGCAGTTCTTC. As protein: CASSPLFMAAYNEQFF.

In DNA, the CDR3 is TGTGCCAGCAGCGGGGGACTAGCGGTTTCCTACGAGCAGTACTTC. Amino acid sequence: CASSGGLAVSYEQYF. The chain couples TRBV5-4 to TRBJ2-7; 11 nucleotides line up with TRBD2. Germline trimming cut 4 bases from V and 1 base from J; bases unmatched to any gene: 4. The CDR3 consists of 15 residues. Germline V CDR1 and CDR2: SGHNT, YYREEE (reference sequence).